A selection of T cell receptor beta chains follows, all from one sample in a study of cytomegalovirus exposure and HLA in healthy donors. Generated by immunoSEQ multiplex PCR, the TCRdb table keeps only in-frame clones and is missing some. This sample has under 250,000 clones; around 77% occur once, and the top ten carry roughly 3%. Specimen: PBMCs. These receptors came from a woman in her twenties or thirties in good health and CMV-seronegative. The CDR3 runs from the conserved cysteine through the conserved F or W. The D gene is left open where the match is weak. Clone sizes are given selectively: once, few, many, or a class where the clone is expanded.

>TRBD1|once|TRBV4-1|TRBJ1-2
TGCGCCAGCAGCCAAGACGGGACAGGGCGTGGCTACACCTTC
CASSQDGTGRGYTF
>-|-|TRBV9|TRBJ2-7
TGTGCCAGCAGCGTAGGTGAGGCGGGTGGGCACGAGCAGTACTTC
CASSVGEAGGHEQYF
>-|-|TRBV13|TRBJ2-7
TGTGCCAGCAGCGAGACTAACGAGCAGTACTTC
CASSETNEQYF
>-|-|TRBV28|TRBJ2-2
TGTGCCAGCAGTAACGTGAACCTAAACACCGGGGAGCTGTTTTTT
CASSNVNLNTGELFF
>-|-|TRBV11-2|TRBJ1-1
TGTGCCAGCAGCTTAGTCGGGGGGGTGAACACTGAAGCTTTCTTT
CASSLVGGVNTEAFF
>TRBD1|few|TRBV13|TRBJ1-1
TGTGCCAGCAGCCGTACTGCAGGGGGGAAGGAAGCTTTCTTT
CASSRTAGGKEAFF
>-|few|TRBV6-5|TRBJ2-1
TGTGCCAGCAGTTACTCTCCGGGAGCATCCTACAATGAGCAGTTCTTC
CASSYSPGASYNEQFF
>-|-|TRBV6-5|TRBJ1-3
TGTGCCAGCAGTTACGGAGTTTTCGCTGGAAACACCATATATTTT
CASSYGVFAGNTIYF
>-|-|TRBV6-1|TRBJ1-6
TGTGCCAGCAGTGAATGGGGGCAGAGATCACCCCTCCACTTT
CASSEWGQRSPLHF
>-|once|TRBV6-6|TRBJ2-5
TGTGCCGGCAGCCCTAGTGGGCAAGAGACCCAGTACTTC
CAGSPSGQETQYF
>-|-|TRBV28|TRBJ1-5
TGTGCCAGCACCTCAGGTCATGGTCAGCCCCAGCATTTT
CASTSGHGQPQHF
>-|-|TRBV5-6|TRBJ1-3
TGTGCCAGCAGCTCTGGGACATACTCTGGAAACACCATATATTTT
CASSSGTYSGNTIYF
>-|once|TRBV5-1|TRBJ2-1
TGCGCCAGCAGCCCCTTTCAGGGAGGTGGGGGCAATGAGCAGTTCTTC
CASSPFQGGGGNEQFF
>TRBD1|-|TRBV5-1|TRBJ2-4
TGCGCCAGCAGCTTGAGACCTGACAGGGCAAAAAACATTCAGTACTTC
CASSLRPDRAKNIQYF
>TRBD1|-|TRBV4-1|TRBJ2-5
TGCGCCAGCAGCCGCGGACAGGCCCTGGAGACCCAGTACTTC
CASSRGQALETQYF
>-|-|TRBV18|TRBJ1-1
TGTGCCAGCTCACCAGATAGTAACACTGAAGCTTTCTTT
CASSPDSNTEAFF
>-|-|TRBV6-5|TRBJ2-5
TGTGCCAGCAGTTACTCGGGGAGCGCCCGGGAGACCCAGTACTTC
CASSYSGSARETQYF
>TRBD2|-|TRBV5-1|TRBJ2-1
TGCGCCAGCGCGGGGACTACCTACAATGAGCAGTTCTTC
CASAGTTYNEQFF
>-|-|TRBV19|TRBJ1-2
TGTGCCAGTAGTATACAGGGGAGGGTTAACTATGGCTACACCTTC
CASSIQGRVNYGYTF
>-|-|TRBV27|TRBJ2-1
TGTGCCAGCAGTCCACTCCTCGACAGAGACTCCTACAATGAGCAGTTCTTC
CASSPLLDRDSYNEQFF
>TRBD2|-|TRBV15|TRBJ2-7
TGTGCCACCAGCAGAGATTTGGCTAGCGGGGTTCGCGAGCAGTACTTC
CATSRDLASGVREQYF
>TRBD1|few|TRBV7-7|TRBJ1-3
TGTGCTAGCAGCCCGGCGGGACAGGGAGCGCCCTCTGGAAACACCATATATTTT
CASSPAGQGAPSGNTIYF
>-|few|TRBV5-4|TRBJ1-1
TGTGCCAGCAGCGTCCAGGGACTCACTGAAGCTTTCTTT
CASSVQGLTEAFF
>TRBD1|-|TRBV2|TRBJ1-2
TGTGCCAGCAGTTACACTCAGGGGGCCTATGGCTACACCTTC
CASSYTQGAYGYTF
>-|-|TRBV5-1|TRBJ1-6
TGCGCCAGCAGCTTGGGGGGAACAGGGAATAATTCACCCCCCCACTTT
CASSLGGTGNNSPPHF
>-|medium-sized|TRBV6-1|TRBJ1-1
TGTGCCAGCAGTGAAATCGTAGGCAGGGGGAACACTGAAGCTTTCTTT
CASSEIVGRGNTEAFF
>-|-|TRBV5-4|TRBJ2-6
TGTGCCAGCAGTTGGGGTTCCAGGGGCTCTGGGGCCAACGTCCTGACTTTC
CASSWGSRGSGANVLTF
>-|-|TRBV5-5|TRBJ1-5
TGTGCCAGCAGCTTACACCATAGCAATCAGCCCCAGCATTTT
CASSLHHSNQPQHF
>TRBD1|-|TRBV28|TRBJ1-1
TGTGCCAGCAGGGGGACAGGGGGTTCTGTCACTGAAGCTTTCTTT
CASRGTGGSVTEAFF
>TRBD1|once|TRBV18|TRBJ2-1
TGTGCCAGCTCACCCCGGGACAGGGTCTACAATGAGCAGTTCTTC
CASSPRDRVYNEQFF
>-|-|TRBV9|TRBJ2-7
TGTGCCAGCAGCGTAGATGCGAGGGGGAGGGCCTACGAGCAGTACTTC
CASSVDARGRAYEQYF